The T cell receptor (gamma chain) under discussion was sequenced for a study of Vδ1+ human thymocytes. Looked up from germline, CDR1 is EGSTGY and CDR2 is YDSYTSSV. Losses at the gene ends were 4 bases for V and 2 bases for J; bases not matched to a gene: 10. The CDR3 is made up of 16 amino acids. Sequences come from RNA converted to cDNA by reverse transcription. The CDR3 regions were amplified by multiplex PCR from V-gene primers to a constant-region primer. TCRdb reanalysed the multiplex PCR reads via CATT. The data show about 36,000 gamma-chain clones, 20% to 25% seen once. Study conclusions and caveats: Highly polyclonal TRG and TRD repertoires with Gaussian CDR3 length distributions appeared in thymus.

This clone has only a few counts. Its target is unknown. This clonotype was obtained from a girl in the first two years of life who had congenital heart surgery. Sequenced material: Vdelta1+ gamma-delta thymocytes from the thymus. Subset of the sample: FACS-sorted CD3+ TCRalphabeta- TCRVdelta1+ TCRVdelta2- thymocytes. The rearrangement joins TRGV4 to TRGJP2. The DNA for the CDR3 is TGTGCCACCTGGGACGGGTTCCCAAGTAGTGATTGGATCAAGACGTTT. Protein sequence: CATWDGFPSSDWIKTF.